The rows below give T cell receptor beta chains drawn from one sample of a study of T cell repertoires in cytomegalovirus infection. TCRdb processed the reads anew with MiXCR; each CDR3 protein has one entry. The data show 250,000 to 300,000 distinct CDR3 sequences, roughly 26% seen once. The specimen sequenced was PBMCs. The receptor source for this set is a human donor in good health (CMV status not recorded). Some clones in this sample may be carry-over from other donors' samples. Each CDR3 is given with its conserved first and last residue. The D gene is left open where the match is weak. For some rows the clone size is stated as once, few or many, or as a class when expanded; others skip it.

CDR3 DNA	CDR3 protein	clone size	V gene	J gene	CDR3 length	D gene
TGTGCCAGCAGCCCCAGACAGGGTCCCTACGAGCAGTACTTC	CASSPRQGPYEQYF	many	TRBV7-2	TRBJ2-7	14	TRBD1
TGTGCCAGCAGCTCGACTGGACCGAACTCTGGAAACACCATATATTTT	CASSSTGPNSGNTIYF	many	TRBV7-2	TRBJ1-3	16	NA
TGCAGCGCTGTAGCGGGAGGTGGGTCCTACAATGAGCAGTTCTTC	CSAVAGGGSYNEQFF	many	TRBV29-1	TRBJ2-1	15	TRBD2
TGCAGTGCATGGAAGGGGGGCGGTGAGCAGTACTTC	CSAWKGGGEQYF	few	TRBV20-1	TRBJ2-7	12	NA
TGCGCCAGCAGCTTCGGGACAGGGGGCCGTAATCAGCCCCAGCATTTT	CASSFGTGGRNQPQHF	NA	TRBV5-1	TRBJ1-5	16	TRBD1
TGCAGCGCTACTTTTACTGGAAACACCATATATTTT	CSATFTGNTIYF	NA	TRBV29-1	TRBJ1-3	12	NA
TGTGCCAGCAGTCGCGCCGGGACAGGGCCGATGAACTATGGCTACACCTTC	CASSRAGTGPMNYGYTF	NA	TRBV6-2/TRBV6-3	TRBJ1-2	17	TRBD1
TGCAGGCGGGGGGGGGCGAACACCGGGGAGCTGTTTTTT	CRRGGANTGELFF	few	TRBV29-1	TRBJ2-2	13	TRBD2
TGTGCCAGCAGCGAAACAGGGGCAACTAATGAAAAACTGTTTTTT	CASSETGATNEKLFF	few	TRBV9	TRBJ1-4	15	TRBD1
TGTGCCAGCAGCCCCCTCGACGGTCCCTACGAGCAGTACTTC	CASSPLDGPYEQYF	many	TRBV7-2	TRBJ2-7	14	NA
TGTGCCAGCAGTTTCAGACAGGGGGCGAACAATCAGCCCCAGCATTTT	CASSFRQGANNQPQHF	few	TRBV28	TRBJ1-5	16	TRBD1
TGTGCCAGCAGCTTAGGGCCTACTCTCACAGATACGCAGTATTTT	CASSLGPTLTDTQYF	many	TRBV7-2	TRBJ2-3	15	NA
TGTGCCAGCAGTTACTCGAGTACGGTCGGGAACAATCAGCCCCAGCATTTT	CASSYSSTVGNNQPQHF	few	TRBV6-6	TRBJ1-5	17	NA
TGTGCCAGCAGCCGATACCAGCGGGGTAGCACAGATACGCAGTATTTT	CASSRYQRGSTDTQYF	many	TRBV7-8	TRBJ2-3	16	TRBD2
TGTGCCACCAGCAGAGAATCCGGGTCCCTGAGAGAGACCCAGTACTTC	CATSRESGSLRETQYF	NA	TRBV15	TRBJ2-5	16	NA
TGTGCCAGCAGTTTAATTGACAGAGCTAGCAATCAGCCCCAGCATTTT	CASSLIDRASNQPQHF	few	TRBV12-3/TRBV12-4	TRBJ1-5	16	NA
TGCGCCAGCCGATGGGAACGAACTAATGAAAAACTGTTTTTT	CASRWERTNEKLFF	few	TRBV4-1	TRBJ1-4	14	NA
TGTGCCAGCACCACAGGGGCCACCTACAATGAGCAGTTCTTC	CASTTGATYNEQFF	many	TRBV7-2	TRBJ2-1	14	TRBD1
TGTGCCAGCAGTGGGGACCTCAGCTCCTACGAGCAGTACTTC	CASSGDLSSYEQYF	NA	TRBV2	TRBJ2-7	14	NA
TGTGCCAGCAGCCCCGGGACAGGGTTCATTAACTATGGCTACACCTTC	CASSPGTGFINYGYTF	many	TRBV7-6	TRBJ1-2	16	TRBD1
TGCGCCAGCAGCCAAGATGACCCCCGATTTAGCACAGATACGCAGTATTTT	CASSQDDPRFSTDTQYF	many	TRBV4-3	TRBJ2-3	17	NA
TGTGCCAGCAGCTTAGAAGGAAGGGGGAACATGAACACTGAAGCTTTCTTT	CASSLEGRGNMNTEAFF	NA	TRBV11-2	TRBJ1-1	17	NA
TGTGCCAGCAGCACTGGACAAGGGACTAGCCCCTACAATGAGCAGTTCTTC	CASSTGQGTSPYNEQFF	NA	TRBV5-4	TRBJ2-1	17	TRBD2
TGCGCCAGCAGCCGAGGAGGGACAGGGGCTCTCTACGAGCAGTACTTC	CASSRGGTGALYEQYF	NA	TRBV4-1	TRBJ2-7	16	TRBD1
TGTGCCAGCAGTTTTGAGGGGGCTTCTGCTTTCTTT	CASSFEGASAFF	NA	TRBV12-3/TRBV12-4	TRBJ1-1	12	TRBD1
TGTGCCAGCAGTTCCCGGACAGGGTCCACCGGGGAGCTGTTTTTT	CASSSRTGSTGELFF	NA	TRBV6-6	TRBJ2-2	15	TRBD1
TGTGCCAGCAGCTTATTTCCGGGAGTGGGAGGAAATGAGCAGTTCTTC	CASSLFPGVGGNEQFF	many	TRBV7-2	TRBJ2-1	16	NA
TGCGCCAGCAGCTCTGGGACTAGCGGGAGTGTCGCAGATACGCAGTATTTT	CASSSGTSGSVADTQYF	NA	TRBV5-1	TRBJ2-3	17	TRBD2
TGTGCCAGCAGTGCACGGGACCCCCGGTACGAGCAGTACTTC	CASSARDPRYEQYF	NA	TRBV27	TRBJ2-7	14	NA
TGTGCCAGCAGCTCAACATGGACAGGTTCGAGGGAAAAACTGTTTTTT	CASSSTWTGSREKLFF	many	TRBV7-2	TRBJ1-4	16	TRBD1
TGTGCCAGCAGTCCCGGGACAGGGGGTTTGTATGAGCAGTTCTTC	CASSPGTGGLYEQFF	NA	TRBV28	TRBJ2-1	15	TRBD1
TGTGCCAGCAGTTCCCTAGCGGGGTGGGAGTACTTC	CASSSLAGWEYF	NA	TRBV28	TRBJ2-7	12	TRBD2
TGTGCCAGCAGTTTACCGGGACAGGACATCTACTATGGCTACACCTTC	CASSLPGQDIYYGYTF	many	TRBV28	TRBJ1-2	16	TRBD1
TGTGCCAGCAGACTACAGGGTATCGGGACAGATACGCAGTATTTT	CASRLQGIGTDTQYF	NA	TRBV28	TRBJ2-3	15	NA
TGCAGTGCTAGGGAATCCCATGAGCAGTTCTTC	CSARESHEQFF	NA	TRBV20-1	TRBJ2-1	11	NA
TGCAGTGCTTATACACAGAACTATGGCTACACCTTC	CSAYTQNYGYTF	NA	TRBV20-1	TRBJ1-2	12	NA
TGTGCCAGCAGTTACAAGGGGCCCTCCTACAATGAGCAGTTCTTC	CASSYKGPSYNEQFF	few	TRBV6-5	TRBJ2-1	15	NA
TGTGCCAGCAGCCCGCCGGGACTAGTGAATTTCTTC	CASSPPGLVNFF	NA	TRBV7-9	TRBJ2-1	12	TRBD2
TGTGCCAGCAGCTTATACGCGGGAGGGGGGACCGGGGAGCTGTTTTTT	CASSLYAGGGTGELFF	NA	TRBV7-2	TRBJ2-2	16	TRBD2
TGTGCCAGCAGTTTAAGACAGGGGGGATCACCCCTCCACTTT	CASSLRQGGSPLHF	many	TRBV12-3/TRBV12-4	TRBJ1-6	14	TRBD1